This TCR beta chain was found in a study of post-analysis software for immune sequencing data. Study information: Relapsing-remitting, secondary progressive and progressive-relapsing courses of multiple sclerosis were included.

There are 16 residues in the CDR3. V dropped 3 bases and J dropped 0 bases, with 14 bases sitting between them. Germline V lookup: CDR1 MNHEY, CDR2 SVGEGT. Study outcomes and limitations: Controls showed lower frequencies than patients for several TRBV segments, and TRBV5-6, TRBV5-1 and TRBV20-1 were among these. In multiple sclerosis, normalized Chao1 diversity was significantly below that of controls. Pronounced co-clustering by F measure was evident among identically batched samples.

In its sample, this clonotype was seen a few times. The target antigen is unknown. Unique molecular identifiers tagged the TCR beta cDNA libraries. Around 460,000 cDNA molecules came from about 1 to 10 million T cells. TCRdb re-called the PCR reads through MiXCR, storing one row per CDR3 protein. The sample includes about 570,000 distinct CDR3 sequences, roughly 34% of them seen just once. What was sequenced was blood. The rearrangement links TRBV6-2 or TRBV6-3 to TRBJ1-2; D is unresolved. This TCR was sampled from a girl aged 2 to 17 with multiple sclerosis. The CDR3 nucleotides read TGTGCCAGCAGTTATCTAGAGGGCGCTACTAACTATGGCTACACCTTC. Its translation is CASSYLEGATNYGYTF.